The 5 T cell receptor beta chains below come from one sample, sequenced in a study of T cell responses to AZD1222 COVID-19 vaccine. Assay: immunoSEQ multiplex PCR; the TCRdb copy retains only in-frame clones and omits some. This table holds around 95,000 clones, approximately 90% found once. This specimen was peripheral blood, taken on day 0 of AZD1222 vaccination. The origin of the receptors is an adult in good health.

The rearrangement links TRBV28 to TRBJ1-6, with 11 bases identical to TRBD1. This CDR3 comprises 16 residues. Germline loops: CDR1 MDHEN, CDR2 SYDVKM. Trimming took 4 bases from V and 10 from J; bases not matched to a gene: 9. CDR3 bases: TGTGCCAGCAGTTCCCCCGGACAGGGGGCTAGCTCACCCCTCCACTTT. Amino acid sequence: CASSSPGQGASSPLHF.

The chain uses TRBV29-1 and TRBJ1-1; D perhaps matches TRBD1 (6 bases). Deletions cut 6 bases from V and 1 base from J, with 12 bases between. Germline assignment: CDR1 SQVTM and CDR2 ANQGSEA. The CDR3 has 13 residues. CDR3: CSVAEQGNTEAFF. In DNA form, the CDR3 reads TGCAGCGTCGCCGAACAGGGGAACACTGAAGCTTTCTTT. Drawing the rest from reference TRBV29-1 and TRBJ1-1, the complete variable domain is SAVISQKPSRDICQRGTSLTIQCQVDSQVTMMFWYRQQPGQSLTLIATANQGSEATYESGFVIDKFPISRPNLTFSTLTVSNMSPEDSSIYLCSVAEQGNTEAFFGQGTRLTVV.

The chain combines TRBV25-1 with TRBJ1-1; no firm D call. The length of the CDR3 is 12 residues. With 2 bases removed from V and 4 bases from J, the gap between germline ends came to 5 bases. CDR1 is MGHDK and CDR2 is SYGVNS in the germline V gene. The DNA for the CDR3 is TGTGCCAGCAGTGAAATGGGCACTGAAGCTTTCTTT. Protein sequence: CASSEMGTEAFF.

The V gene is TRBV9, the J gene TRBJ1-1; D is undetermined. From germline, CDR1 is SGDLS and CDR2 YYNGEE. Trimming removed 0 bases at V and 6 bases at J, with 24 bases between. The CDR3 covers 18 residues. The DNA for the CDR3 is TGTGCCAGCAGCGTAGGAGCCACAGAGAAAGCGTTTGGCGCTGAAGCTTTCTTT. Translating it yields CASSVGATEKAFGAEAFF.

This rearrangement joins TRBV6-5 to TRBJ1-2; a weak D match, TRBD1 (5 bases). CDR1 MNHEY and CDR2 SVGAGI come from the germline V gene. This CDR3 has 13 residues. The V gene lost 4 bases and the J gene lost 1 base, with 7 bases spanning the gap. CDR3 loop: CASSSDSNYGYTF. DNA of the CDR3: TGTGCCAGCAGTTCAGACAGTAACTATGGCTACACCTTC.